This TCR beta chain was captured by sequencing in a study of shared clonotypes between healthy human individuals. Study-level information: Aged 18 to 49, the donors were two women and a few men. Notes on the study in general: Naive CD4 clonotype sharing across several donors was approximately 5%.

Germline assignment: CDR1 SGDLS and CDR2 YYNGEE. The V end was cut by 6 bases, the J end by 0 bases, with 19 bases between. The CDR3 loop spans 18 amino acids. Notes on this clone: Its cognate antigen is unknown.

In the original workflow: Junction-only immunoSEQ data arrived without quality scores, meaning filtering differed. Assay used: immunoSEQ multiplex PCR; TCRdb lists only in-frame clones, some missing. D and trimming were read from the DNA, whereas the V and J calls and clone size are those reported in that table. The data contain about 980,000 clones, over 75% of them singletons. There were only Caucasian adults among the donors, and all lived in Nashville, Tennessee. V gene TRBV9 combines with J gene TRBJ1-6, with TRBD1 as a possible D gene (5 bases). The clonotype comes from a man between 18 and 29 years old in good health. Sequences were obtained from memory CD4+ T cells sorted from blood. The subset was: CD45RA-negative fraction. The CDR3 sequence is CASNLGDGSDSYNSPLHF. CDR3 nucleotides: TGTGCCAGCAACCTAGGGGATGGCAGTGACTCCTATAATTCACCCCTCCACTTT.